These 8 T cell receptor beta chains originate from one sample sequenced in a study of beta chain features in type 1 diabetes. Notes on the study in general: Type 1 diabetes patients had TCRB CDR3s that were shorter (moderately but significantly so) in all four CD4+ subsets.

cDNA synthesis used the whole RNA isolate, giving expressed TCRB sequences. Profiled with immunoSEQ multiplex PCR; TCRdb holds only in-frame clones, not every one. The sample lists hundreds of thousands of clones, 11% to 15% occurring once. Antigens for these TCRs are unknown. Sequenced material: naive CD4+ T cells from blood. The receptors originated from a man aged 18 to 30 with type 1 diabetes.

This sequence joins TRBV29-1 and TRBJ2-5, with 9 positions matching TRBD2. V was pared by 4 bases and J by 7 bases, with 7 bases of the junction left unmatched. Germline assignment: CDR1 SQVTM and CDR2 ANQGSEA. The CDR3 has 13 residues. The CDR3 DNA sequence: TGCAGCGTTGGGATAGCGGGGGCCGGGACCCAGTACTTC. Translation: CSVGIAGAGTQYF.

This clone was seen a handful of times. This chain uses TRBV30 with TRBJ2-5, with 9 bases matching TRBD1. J was trimmed by 5 bases and V by 3 bases; bases with no gene match: 7. There are 14 residues in the CDR3. From germline, CDR1 is GTSNPN and CDR2 SVGIG (reference sequence). The CDR3 reads CAWRGTGIVETQYF. CDR3 in DNA: TGTGCCTGGAGGGGGACAGGGATTGTGGAGACCCAGTACTTC.

This clone was seen a few times. Other DNA sequences in the sample encode the same CDR3. The chain combines TRBV29-1 with TRBJ2-1; D might be TRBD2 (5 bases). Germline CDR1 and CDR2: SQVTM and ANQGSEA. Trimming shortened V by 4 bases and J by 0 bases, and 10 bases separated the two germline ends. This CDR3 has 14 amino acids. CDR3 sequence: CSVVGGSSYNEQFF. In DNA, the CDR3 is TGCAGCGTTGTTGGAGGAAGCTCCTACAATGAGCAGTTCTTC.

Only a few counts were recorded for this clone. The J gene is TRBJ1-2, the V gene TRBV5-1; D gene uncertain. V lost 0 bases, J lost 6 bases, and 9 bases lay in between. The CDR3 is 13 amino acids. Germline V lookup: CDR1 SGHRS, CDR2 YFSETQ. The CDR3 protein is CASSLEPWDGYTF. CDR3 coding DNA: TGCGCCAGCAGCTTGGAACCGTGGGATGGCTACACCTTC.

This clone was counted only a few times. The chain joins TRBV2 to TRBJ2-3, with 7 positions matching TRBD2. Trimming cost V 6 bases and J 1 base; bases outside gene matches: 4. This CDR3 comprises 14 residues. Germline CDR1 and CDR2: SNHLY and FYNNEI. CDR3 in DNA: TGTGCCAGCAGGGCGGGAGCGGGCACAGATACGCAGTATTTT. Residues: CASRAGAGTDTQYF.

This sequence joins TRBV4-3 and TRBJ2-7; D perhaps matches TRBD1 (6 bases). The germline V gene encodes CDR1 LGHNA and CDR2 YSLEER. V dropped 1 base and J dropped 1 base, with 14 bases sitting between them. This CDR3 comprises 16 residues. CDR3 region: CASSQALGQRSYEQYF. The CDR3 region has the DNA TGCGCCAGCAGCCAAGCCCTTGGACAGAGATCCTACGAGCAGTACTTC.

The CDR3 nucleotides read TGCGCCAGCAGCCAAGATCACGGGGCCGGCTATGGCTACACCTTC. Translating it yields CASSQDHGAGYGYTF. V is TRBV4-3 and J is TRBJ1-2; TRBD1 might be the D (5 bases). The V end lost 0 bases, the J end lost 4 bases, and 12 bases lay between the germline ends. CDR1 is LGHNA, CDR2 YSLEER, per germline. The CDR3 sequence is 15 residues long.

V and J are TRBV30 and TRBJ1-5, with D perhaps matching TRBD1 (5 bases). This CDR3 has 12 residues. Germline V lookup: CDR1 GTSNPN, CDR2 SVGIG (reference sequence). Trimming took off 1 base at V and 11 bases at J, with 12 bases between the two ends. The CDR3, as DNA: TGTGCCTGGAGTGATCGGGGCCGGGCCCAGCATTTT. It is translated as CAWSDRGRAQHF.